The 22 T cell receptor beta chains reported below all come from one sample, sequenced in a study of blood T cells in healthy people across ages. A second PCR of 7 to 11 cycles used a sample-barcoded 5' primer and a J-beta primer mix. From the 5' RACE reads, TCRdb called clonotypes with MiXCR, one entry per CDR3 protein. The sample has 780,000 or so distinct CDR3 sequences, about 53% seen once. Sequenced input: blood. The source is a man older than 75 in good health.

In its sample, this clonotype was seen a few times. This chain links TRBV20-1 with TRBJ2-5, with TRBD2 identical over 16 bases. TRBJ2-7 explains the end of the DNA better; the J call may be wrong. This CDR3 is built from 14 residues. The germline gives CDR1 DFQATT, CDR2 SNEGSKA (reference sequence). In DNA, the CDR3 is TGCAGTGCCGGGACTAGCGGGAGGGCCCACGAGCAGTACTTC. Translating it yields CSAGTSGRAHEQYF.

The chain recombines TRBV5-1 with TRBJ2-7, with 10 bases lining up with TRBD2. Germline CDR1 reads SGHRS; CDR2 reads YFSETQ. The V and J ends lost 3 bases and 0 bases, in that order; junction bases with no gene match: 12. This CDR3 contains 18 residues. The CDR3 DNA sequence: TGCGCCAGCAGCTCCGGTGGGACTAGCGACCCGAGCTCCTACGAGCAGTACTTC. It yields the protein CASSSGGTSDPSSYEQYF.

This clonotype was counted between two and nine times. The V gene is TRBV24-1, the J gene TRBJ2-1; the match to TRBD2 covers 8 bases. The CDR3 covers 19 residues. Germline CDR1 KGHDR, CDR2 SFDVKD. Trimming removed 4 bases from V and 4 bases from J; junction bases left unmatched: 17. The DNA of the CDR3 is TGTGCCACCAGTGAGTCCTCTGGGACTAGACCGCTCTCTTACAATGAGCAGTTCTTC. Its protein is CATSESSGTRPLSYNEQFF.

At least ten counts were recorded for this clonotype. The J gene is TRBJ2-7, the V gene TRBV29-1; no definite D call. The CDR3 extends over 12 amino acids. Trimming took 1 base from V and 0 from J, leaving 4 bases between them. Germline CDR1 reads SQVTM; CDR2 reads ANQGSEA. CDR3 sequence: CSVEGDSYEQYF. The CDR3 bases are TGCAGCGTTGAAGGGGACTCCTACGAGCAGTACTTC.

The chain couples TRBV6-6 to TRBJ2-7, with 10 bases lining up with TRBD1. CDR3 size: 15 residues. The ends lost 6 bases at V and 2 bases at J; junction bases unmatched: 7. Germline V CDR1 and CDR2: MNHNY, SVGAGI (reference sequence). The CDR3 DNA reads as TGTGCCAGCAGCGACCGGGACAGGGGAGCCTACGAGCAGTACTTC. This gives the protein CASSDRDRGAYEQYF.

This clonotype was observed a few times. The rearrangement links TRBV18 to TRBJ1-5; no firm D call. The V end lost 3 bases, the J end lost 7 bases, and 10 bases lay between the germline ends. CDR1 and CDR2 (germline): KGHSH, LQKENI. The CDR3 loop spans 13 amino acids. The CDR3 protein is CASSPNRDQPQHF. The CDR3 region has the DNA TGTGCCAGCTCACCGAACAGAGACCAGCCCCAGCATTTT.

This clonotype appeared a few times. The CDR3 loop reads CASSPLAGGFYEQYF. The CDR3 DNA reads as TGTGCCAGCAGTCCGCTAGCGGGCGGTTTTTACGAGCAGTACTTC. The chain links TRBV12-3 or TRBV12-4 to TRBJ2-4, with 8 bases identical to TRBD2. The DNA matches TRBJ2-7 better at its end, which makes the J call doubtful. The length of the CDR3 is 15 residues.

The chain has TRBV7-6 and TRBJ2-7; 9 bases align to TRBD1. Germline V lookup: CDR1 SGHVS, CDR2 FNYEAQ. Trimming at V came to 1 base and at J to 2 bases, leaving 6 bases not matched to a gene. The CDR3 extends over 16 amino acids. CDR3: CASSLVVGQGPYEQYF. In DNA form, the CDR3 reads TGTGCCAGCAGCTTAGTGGTGGGACAGGGACCCTACGAGCAGTACTTC. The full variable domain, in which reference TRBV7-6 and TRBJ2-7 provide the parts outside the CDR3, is GAGVSQSPRYKVTKRGQDVALRCDPISGHVSLYWYRQALGQGPEFLTYFNYEAQQDKSGLPNDRFSAERPEGSISTLTIQRTEQRDSAMYRCASSLVVGQGPYEQYFGPGTRLTVT.

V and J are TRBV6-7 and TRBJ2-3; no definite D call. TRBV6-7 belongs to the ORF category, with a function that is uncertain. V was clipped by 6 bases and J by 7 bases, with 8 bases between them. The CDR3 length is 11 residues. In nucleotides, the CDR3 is TGTGCCAGCAGGCAGTGGTATACGCAGTATTTT. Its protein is CASRQWYTQYF.

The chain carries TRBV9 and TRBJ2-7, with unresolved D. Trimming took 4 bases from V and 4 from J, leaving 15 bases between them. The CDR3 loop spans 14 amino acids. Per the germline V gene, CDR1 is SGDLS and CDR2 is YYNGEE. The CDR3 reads CASSIHMGSYEQYF. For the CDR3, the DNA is TGTGCCAGCAGCATCCATATGGGGTCGTACGAGCAGTACTTC.

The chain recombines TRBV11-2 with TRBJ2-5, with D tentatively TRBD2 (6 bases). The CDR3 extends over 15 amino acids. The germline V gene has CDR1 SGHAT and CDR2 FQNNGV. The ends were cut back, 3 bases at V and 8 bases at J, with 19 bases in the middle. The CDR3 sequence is CASSLGSGRERTQYF. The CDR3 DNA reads TGTGCCAGCAGCTTGGGTAGCGGACGTGAGCGAACCCAGTACTTC.

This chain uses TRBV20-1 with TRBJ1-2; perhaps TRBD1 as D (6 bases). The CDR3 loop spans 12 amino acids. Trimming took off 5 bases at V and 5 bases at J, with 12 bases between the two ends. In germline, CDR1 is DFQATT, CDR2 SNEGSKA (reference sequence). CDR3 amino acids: CSAPRGEYGYTF. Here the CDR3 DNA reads TGCAGTGCTCCTAGGGGGGAATATGGCTACACCTTC.

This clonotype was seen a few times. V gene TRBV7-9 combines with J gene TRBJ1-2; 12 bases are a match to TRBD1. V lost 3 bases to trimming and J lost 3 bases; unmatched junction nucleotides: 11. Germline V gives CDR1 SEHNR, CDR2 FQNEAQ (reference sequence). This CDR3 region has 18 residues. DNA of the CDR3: TGTGCCAGCAGCTTTGGCCGGGACAGGGGGCGCTTTTACTATGGCTACACCTTC. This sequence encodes CASSFGRDRGRFYYGYTF.

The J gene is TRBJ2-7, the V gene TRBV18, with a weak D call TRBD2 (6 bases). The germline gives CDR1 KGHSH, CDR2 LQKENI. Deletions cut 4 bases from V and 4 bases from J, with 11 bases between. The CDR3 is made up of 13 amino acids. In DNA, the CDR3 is TGTGCCAGCTCACTAGCTAGCGCATACGAGCAGTACTTC. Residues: CASSLASAYEQYF.

For the CDR3, the DNA is TGTGCCAGCAGCCAAGCGGGGTCTAACTATGGCTACACCTTC. Translation gives CASSQAGSNYGYTF. The V and J genes are TRBV4-2 and TRBJ1-2; D not certain. Germline V gives CDR1 LGHNA, CDR2 YNFKEQ. CDR3 length: 14 residues. Trimming took off 1 base at V and 0 bases at J, with 6 bases between the two ends.

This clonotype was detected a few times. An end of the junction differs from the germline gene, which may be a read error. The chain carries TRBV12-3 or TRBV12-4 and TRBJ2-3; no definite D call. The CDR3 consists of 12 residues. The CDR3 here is CASRLELDTQYF. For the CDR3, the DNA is TGTGCCAGCAGATTAGAACTAGATACGCAGTATTTT.

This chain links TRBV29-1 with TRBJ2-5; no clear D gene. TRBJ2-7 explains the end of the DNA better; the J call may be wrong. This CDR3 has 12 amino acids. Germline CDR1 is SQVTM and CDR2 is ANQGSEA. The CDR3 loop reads CSVEVLRNEQYF. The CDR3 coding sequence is TGCAGCGTTGAAGTTTTAAGAAACGAGCAGTACTTC.

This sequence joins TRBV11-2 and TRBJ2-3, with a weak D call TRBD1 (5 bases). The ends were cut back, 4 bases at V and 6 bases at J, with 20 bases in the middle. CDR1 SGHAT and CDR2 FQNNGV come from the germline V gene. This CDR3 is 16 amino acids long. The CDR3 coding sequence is TGTGCCAGCAGCTCAGACTTAGTAGGCAGGGTGGATACGCAGTATTTT. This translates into CASSSDLVGRVDTQYF.

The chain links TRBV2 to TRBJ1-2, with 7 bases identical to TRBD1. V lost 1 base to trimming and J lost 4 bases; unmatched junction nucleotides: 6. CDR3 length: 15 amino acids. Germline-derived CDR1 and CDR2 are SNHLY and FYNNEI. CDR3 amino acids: CASSEVETGLYGYTF. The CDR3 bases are TGTGCCAGCAGTGAAGTCGAGACAGGGCTCTATGGCTACACCTTC.

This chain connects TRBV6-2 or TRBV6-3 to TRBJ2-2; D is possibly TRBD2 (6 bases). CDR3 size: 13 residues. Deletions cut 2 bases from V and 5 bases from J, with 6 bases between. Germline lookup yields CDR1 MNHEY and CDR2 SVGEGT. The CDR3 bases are TGTGCCAGCAGTTACAGCGGGACCGGGGAGCTGTTTTTT. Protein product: CASSYSGTGELFF.

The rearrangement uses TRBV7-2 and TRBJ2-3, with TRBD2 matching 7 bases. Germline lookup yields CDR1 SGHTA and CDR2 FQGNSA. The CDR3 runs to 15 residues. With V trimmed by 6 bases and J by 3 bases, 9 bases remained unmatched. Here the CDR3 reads CASRLFGGGTDTQYF. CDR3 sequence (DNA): TGTGCCAGCAGACTCTTTGGGGGGGGGACAGATACGCAGTATTTT. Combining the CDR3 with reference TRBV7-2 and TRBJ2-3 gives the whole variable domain GAGVSQSPSNKVTEKGKDVELRCDPISGHTALYWYRQSLGQGLEFLIYFQGNSAPDKSGLPSDRFSAERTGGSVSTLTIQRTQQEDSAVYLCASRLFGGGTDTQYFGPGTRLTVL.

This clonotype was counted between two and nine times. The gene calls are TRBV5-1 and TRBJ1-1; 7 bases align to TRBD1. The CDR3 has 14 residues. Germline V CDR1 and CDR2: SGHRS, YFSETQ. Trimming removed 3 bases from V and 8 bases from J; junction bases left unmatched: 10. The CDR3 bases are TGCGCCAGCAGCTCTGGAGGGGCAGGGGGAGAAGCTTTCTTT. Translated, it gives CASSSGGAGGEAFF.